These 20 T cell receptor beta chains originate from one sample sequenced in a study of blood T cells in healthy people across ages. Together with a sample-barcoded 5' primer, a J-beta primer mix was included in a second PCR lasting about 7 to 11 cycles. TCRdb ran MiXCR on the 5' RACE reads and lists one entry per CDR3 protein. The repertoire holds about 640,000 distinct CDR3 sequences, with about 54% as singletons. Input material: blood. The receptor set was obtained from a man aged 55 to 70 in good health.

The chain is built from TRBV25-1 and TRBJ1-4, with TRBD1 as a possible D gene (5 bases). The CDR3 length is 16 residues. CDR1 is MGHDK and CDR2 is SYGVNS in the germline V gene. V gave up 2 bases and J gave up 8 bases, with 18 bases separating them. The CDR3: CASSEASGPTREKLFF. Here the CDR3 DNA reads TGTGCCAGCAGTGAAGCCTCGGGACCGACGAGGGAAAAACTGTTTTTT.

The chain recombines TRBV7-2 with TRBJ2-3, with 10 bases aligning to TRBD2. Germline CDR1 and CDR2: SGHTA and FQGNSA. CDR3 length: 15 amino acids. The ends lost 4 bases at V and 6 bases at J; junction bases unmatched: 7. CDR3 sequence (DNA): TGTGCCAGCAGCTCCCTAGCGGGGGTGTGGGATACGCAGTATTTT. Its translation is CASSSLAGVWDTQYF.

The chain recombines TRBV2 with TRBJ2-1; D perhaps matches TRBD2 (5 bases). The germline CDR1 and CDR2 sequences are SNHLY and FYNNEI. This CDR3 region has 9 residues. V was clipped by 9 bases and J by 10 bases, with 7 bases between them. CDR3 in amino acids: CARDSEQFF. The CDR3 bases are TGTGCCAGGGACTCCGAGCAGTTCTTC. The full variable domain, with the rest looked up from reference TRBV2 and TRBJ2-1, is EPEVTQTPSHQVTQMGQEVILRCVPISNHLYFYWYRQILGQKVEFLVSFYNNEISEKSEIFDDQFSVERPDGSNFTLKIRSTKLEDSAMYFCARDSEQFFGPGTRLTVL.

DNA for the CDR3: TGTGCCAGCAGCGCCGGACGGGGGAACACTGAAGCTTTCTTT. This codes for CASSAGRGNTEAFF. The V and J genes are TRBV9 and TRBJ1-1; D uncertain. This CDR3 has 14 residues. V was trimmed by 3 bases and J by 1 base, leaving 10 bases between them. Germline V CDR1 and CDR2: SGDLS, YYNGEE.

The rearrangement links TRBV24-1 to TRBJ2-2; 10 bases map to TRBD1. Germline V lookup: CDR1 KGHDR, CDR2 SFDVKD. The CDR3 runs to 16 residues. V gave up 3 bases and J gave up 5 bases; unmatched junction bases: 5. CDR3 residues: CATSDPGTGETGELFF. The CDR3 DNA reads as TGTGCCACCAGTGATCCCGGGACAGGGGAAACCGGGGAGCTGTTTTTT.

CDR3 in amino acids: CASSQDWGQGEQFF. In DNA form, the CDR3 reads TGCGCCAGCAGCCAAGATTGGGGACAGGGTGAGCAGTTCTTC. This chain connects TRBV4-1 to TRBJ2-1, with 9 positions matching TRBD1. Germline assignment: CDR1 MGHRA and CDR2 YSYEKL. The CDR3 runs 14 residues. V lost 0 bases and J lost 9; bases outside the gene matches: 3.

The chain uses TRBV29-1 and TRBJ2-2; 9 bases are a match to TRBD2. This CDR3 has 17 residues. Per the germline V gene, CDR1 is SQVTM and CDR2 is ANQGSEA. Trimming removed 4 bases from V and 0 bases from J; junction bases left unmatched: 9. The CDR3 reads CSVGGSGGDSNTGELFF. In nucleotides, the CDR3 is TGCAGCGTTGGGGGTAGCGGGGGAGATTCGAACACCGGGGAGCTGTTTTTT.

The chain recombines TRBV29-1 with TRBJ2-2, with D hard to call. CDR3 size: 13 residues. Germline assignment: CDR1 SQVTM and CDR2 ANQGSEA. The ends were cut back, 3 bases at V and 1 base at J, with 6 bases in the middle. As DNA, the CDR3 is TGCAGCGTTGACAGCCAGAACACCGGGGAGCTGTTTTTT. As protein: CSVDSQNTGELFF.

The chain employs TRBV4-1 and TRBJ2-1, with 10 positions matching TRBD2. After removal of 3 bases from V and 5 bases from J, the junction contained 7 bases not matched to a gene. CDR3 length: 16 amino acids. The germline gives CDR1 MGHRA, CDR2 YSYEKL. The CDR3 DNA follows: TGCGCCAGCAGCCAGGCTACTAGCGGGGTGAACAATGAGCAGTTCTTC. Translating gives CASSQATSGVNNEQFF.

This clonotype has more than one count but fewer than ten. The rearrangement joins TRBV28 to TRBJ2-1; TRBD2 matches 9 bases. Unmatched junction bases numbered 5, after V lost 6 bases and J lost 8 bases. CDR1 and CDR2 (germline): MDHEN, SYDVKM. This CDR3 contains 13 residues. CDR3 DNA: TGTGCCAGCAGGCGGGGGGGTCTCTATGAGCAGTTCTTC. Translation: CASRRGGLYEQFF.

V is TRBV29-1 and J is TRBJ1-1, with 9 bases fitting TRBD1. Trimming removed 7 bases from V and 3 bases from J; junction bases left unmatched: 6. The length of the CDR3 is 13 residues. The V gene's germline CDR1 is SQVTM and CDR2 ANQGSEA. In nucleotides, the CDR3 is TGCAGCGGCCACAGGGGGCCTGACACTGAAGCTTTCTTT. As protein: CSGHRGPDTEAFF.

The gene calls are TRBV20-1 and TRBJ1-2; D unclear. Germline CDR1 DFQATT, CDR2 SNEGSKA (reference sequence). The CDR3 is 14 residues long. The V gene lost 6 bases and the J gene lost 8 bases, with 22 bases spanning the gap. This chain's CDR3 is CSALPGPRDGGYTF. In DNA form, the CDR3 reads TGCAGTGCCCTCCCCGGGCCCCGCGATGGGGGCTACACCTTC.

The chain carries TRBV5-6 and TRBJ2-7; 8 bases agree with TRBD1. CDR1 SGHDT and CDR2 YYEEEE come from the germline V gene. V dropped 0 bases and J dropped 2; count of bases not matched to a gene: 7. The CDR3 has 16 residues. The CDR3 nucleotides are TGTGCCAGCAGCTTGGCCGCCGACAGGGGACCCTACGAGCAGTACTTC. Its protein is CASSLAADRGPYEQYF.

The chain recombines TRBV25-1 with TRBJ1-4; 11 bases are a match to TRBD1. The CDR3 runs 15 residues. V trimming: 5 bases; J trimming: 3 bases; junction bases outside the gene matches: 2. Germline V gene lookup returns CDR1 MGHDK and CDR2 SYGVNS. CDR3 nucleotides: TGTGCCAGCAGTCGGGACAGGGGGGCTAATGAAAAACTGTTTTTT. Protein product: CASSRDRGANEKLFF. The whole variable domain, remainder taken from reference TRBV25-1 and TRBJ1-4, is EADIYQTPRYLVIGTGKKITLECSQTMGHDKMYWYQQDPGMELHLIHYSYGVNSTEKGDLSSESTVSRIRTEHFPLTLESARPSHTSQYLCASSRDRGANEKLFFGSGTQLSVL.

This clonotype appeared a few times. This chain links TRBV25-1 with TRBJ1-1, with 9 bases that match TRBD1. The CDR3 extends over 14 amino acids. The germline CDR1 and CDR2 sequences are MGHDK and SYGVNS. The junction had 7 bases not matched to a gene; V was cut back by 6 bases and J by 5 bases. In nucleotides, the CDR3 is TGTGCCAGCAGCTCTACAGGGGGCAATACTGAAGCTTTCTTT. This encodes CASSSTGGNTEAFF.

Many counts were recorded for this clonotype. V gene TRBV4-1 combines with J gene TRBJ2-7; D is undetermined. V lost 3 bases and J 1 base, leaving 7 bases between the germline ends. The CDR3 length is 13 residues. Germline CDR1 MGHRA, CDR2 YSYEKL. The CDR3 reads CASSHDGSYEQYF. CDR3 DNA: TGCGCCAGCAGCCACGACGGGTCCTACGAGCAGTACTTC.

V is TRBV7-9 and J is TRBJ1-2; D remains unclear. Per the germline V gene, CDR1 is SEHNR and CDR2 is FQNEAQ (reference sequence). The CDR3 totals 14 residues. Between the trimmed V and J ends, which lost 3 bases and 4 bases, there was a span of 12 bases. The CDR3 bases are TGTGCCAGCAGCTTTCCTCTGGTTTTCTATGGCTACACCTTC. Translated, it gives CASSFPLVFYGYTF.

This clonotype has just a few counts. The genes are TRBV29-1 and TRBJ2-2; D not resolved. Per germline, CDR1 SQVTM and CDR2 ANQGSEA. V lost 4 bases and J 6 bases, leaving 12 bases between the germline ends. This CDR3 is built from 13 residues. CDR3 DNA sequence: TGCAGCGTTGTGATGAGTCGGGCCGGGGAGCTGTTTTTT. This codes for CSVVMSRAGELFF.

The V gene is TRBV5-1, the J gene TRBJ2-1; TRBD1 matches 7 bases. Germline V CDR1 and CDR2: SGHRS, YFSETQ. The CDR3 length is 16 residues. V trimming: 4 bases; J trimming: 2 bases; junction bases outside the gene matches: 9. This chain's CDR3 is CASSLPQDRTYNEQFF. The CDR3 DNA follows: TGCGCCAGCAGCCTCCCCCAGGACAGGACCTACAATGAGCAGTTCTTC.

Comments on this clonotype: The junction differs from germline at one of its ends, possibly a read error. The chain is built from TRBV7-9 and TRBJ1-2; 7 nucleotides agree with TRBD1. The CDR3 extends over 14 amino acids. Looked up from germline, CDR1 is SEHNR and CDR2 is FQNEAQ (reference sequence). The CDR3, as DNA: TGTGCCAGCAGCTTAAGGGGGCCTAACTATGGCCACACCTTC. Its translation is CASSLRGPNYGHTF.